The present T cell receptor beta chain was sequenced within a study of T cells in Graves' hyperthyroidism and ophthalmopathy. This clonotype was detected many times. This CDR3 contains 17 residues. Trimming stripped 4 bases from V and 2 bases from J, with 20 bases between. RNA transcripts served as the template for amplifying TCR beta CDR3 regions. RT-PCR in the first round (using the HTBI primer set) targeted the TCR CDR3. One entry per CDR3 protein, called by TCRdb with MiXCR from the multiplex PCR reads. The data show about half a million distinct CDR3 sequences, roughly 20% seen once. The sequence was obtained from a man aged 18 to 35 with Graves' hyperthyroidism. Sequencing used blood. This rearrangement joins TRBV12-3 or TRBV12-4 to TRBJ1-1; no definite D call. The CDR3 protein is CASSSGFIQKNNTEAFF. The CDR3 region has the DNA TGTGCCAGCAGTTCCGGCTTTATACAGAAGAATAACACTGAAGCTTTCTTT.